These 26 T cell receptor beta chains were all obtained from the same sample, sequenced in a study of OX40 agonist ivuxolimab in advanced cancers. Assay: immunoSEQ multiplex PCR; the TCRdb copy retains only in-frame clones and omits some. Of around 21,000 clones listed, around 80% are singletons. The source was CD4+ or CD8+ T cells sorted from blood, collected in a trial of the OX40 agonist ivuxolimab. These receptors were obtained from an adult with an advanced solid tumor such as melanoma, head and neck, liver or kidney cancer.

The chain joins TRBV4-2 to TRBJ1-1, with TRBD1 as a possible D gene (6 bases). In germline, CDR1 is LGHNA, CDR2 YNFKEQ. V lost 1 base and J 2 bases, leaving 14 bases between the germline ends. This CDR3 spans 16 amino acids. The CDR3 loop reads CASSQARTAGNTEAFF. The CDR3 DNA follows: TGTGCCAGCAGCCAAGCCCGGACAGCAGGAAACACTGAAGCTTTCTTT.

This chain uses TRBV7-3 with TRBJ2-2; 13 nucleotides align to TRBD2. Per germline, CDR1 SGHTA and CDR2 FQGTGA. Losses at the gene ends were 0 bases for V and 3 bases for J; bases not matched to a gene: 1. The CDR3 contains 17 residues. The CDR3 DNA reads TGTGCCAGCAGCTTAACGGGACTAGCGGGATACACCGGGGAGCTGTTTTTT. It is translated as CASSLTGLAGYTGELFF. The full variable domain, in which reference TRBV7-3 and TRBJ2-2 provide the parts outside the CDR3, is GAGVSQTPSNKVTEKGKYVELRCDPISGHTALYWYRQSLGQGPEFLIYFQGTGAADDSGLPNDRFFAVRPEGSVSTLKIQRTERGDSAVYLCASSLTGLAGYTGELFFGEGSRLTVL.

The V and J genes are TRBV7-9 and TRBJ1-1, with 7 bases that match TRBD1. The germline CDR1 and CDR2 sequences are SEHNR and FQNEAQ (reference sequence). This CDR3 has 15 amino acids. J gave up 3 bases and V 2 bases, and 6 bases lay outside the gene matches. The CDR3 sequence: CASSLIGGWDTEAFF. The CDR3, as DNA: TGTGCCAGCAGCTTAATAGGGGGCTGGGACACTGAAGCTTTCTTT. The complete variable domain, with remaining parts taken from reference TRBV7-9 and TRBJ1-1, reads DTGVSQNPRHKITKRGQNVTFRCDPISEHNRLYWYRQTLGQGPEFLTYFQNEAQLEKSRLLSDRFSAERPKGSFSTLEIQRTEQGDSAMYLCASSLIGGWDTEAFFGQGTRLTVV.

The rearrangement links TRBV13 to TRBJ1-6, with a weak D call TRBD1 (5 bases). V was trimmed by 7 bases and J by 7 bases, leaving 8 bases between them. This CDR3 is built from 12 residues. CDR1 is PRHDT and CDR2 is FYEKMQ in the germline V gene (reference sequence). CDR3 in DNA: TGTGCCAGCACCTGGGGGAATTCACCCCTCCACTTT. Translating it yields CASTWGNSPLHF. Full variable domain (rest looked up from reference TRBV13 and TRBJ1-6): AAGVIQSPRHLIKEKRETATLKCYPIPRHDTVYWYQQGPGQDPQFLISFYEKMQSDKGSIPDRFSAQQFSDYHSELNMSSLELGDSALYFCASTWGNSPLHFGNGTRLTVT.

The V call is TRBV18, the J call TRBJ1-5, with TRBD1 identical over 7 bases. Germline-derived CDR1 and CDR2 are KGHSH and LQKENI. Losses at the gene ends were 8 bases for V and 7 bases for J; bases not matched to a gene: 14. The CDR3 totals 15 residues. CDR3: CASTSGTAFGQPQHF. CDR3 coding DNA: TGTGCCAGCACGTCCGGGACAGCCTTTGGCCAGCCCCAGCATTTT. Variable domain in full (rest from reference TRBV18 and TRBJ1-5): NAGVMQNPRHLVRRRGQEARLRCSPMKGHSHVYWYRQLPEEGLKFMVYLQKENIIDESGMPKERFSAEFPKEGPSILRIQQVVRGDSAAYFCASTSGTAFGQPQHFGDGTRLSIL.

V gene TRBV5-8 combines with J gene TRBJ2-7; D call uncertain. Trimming shortened V by 0 bases and J by 0 bases, and 7 bases separated the two germline ends. The CDR3 is 14 residues long. The V gene's germline CDR1 is SGHTS and CDR2 YDEGEE. CDR3 in DNA: TGTGCCAGCAGCTTGGGTGAGAACTCCTACGAGCAGTACTTC. Protein product: CASSLGENSYEQYF.

This clone turned up a few times. V is TRBV5-1 and J is TRBJ2-1, with 10 nucleotides matching TRBD1. This CDR3 comprises 18 residues. Losses at the gene ends were 4 bases for V and 3 bases for J; bases not matched to a gene: 13. Germline-derived CDR1 and CDR2 are SGHRS and YFSETQ. The CDR3, as DNA: TGCGCCAGCAGCCACACCCAAGGATGGGACAGGGGCTACAATGAGCAGTTCTTC. Its translation is CASSHTQGWDRGYNEQFF.

The chain couples TRBV27 to TRBJ2-3; D remains unclear. Trimming removed 6 bases at V and 3 bases at J, with 22 bases between. Germline CDR1 and CDR2: MNHEY and SMNVEV (reference sequence). CDR3 length equals 17 residues. CDR3 coding DNA: TGTGCCAGCAGGTCGCGCGCTCCGGGCCCAAAAACAGATACGCAGTATTTT. This codes for CASRSRAPGPKTDTQYF.

The chain carries TRBV5-5 and TRBJ2-7; D is unresolved. Trimming stripped 2 bases from V and 4 bases from J, with 4 bases between. The CDR3 loop spans 11 amino acids. CDR1 is SGHKS and CDR2 is YYEKEE in the germline V gene (reference sequence). The CDR3 DNA is TGTGCCAGCAGCTTAGGGTACGAGCAGTACTTC. Its translation is CASSLGYEQYF. The full variable domain, in which reference TRBV5-5 and TRBJ2-7 provide the parts outside the CDR3, is DAGVTQSPTHLIKTRGQQVTLRCSPISGHKSVSWYQQVLGQGPQFIFQYYEKEERGRGNFPDRFSARQFPNYSSELNVNALLLGDSALYLCASSLGYEQYFGPGTRLTVT.

CDR3 coding DNA: TGTGCCAGCAGCTTAGCCCCTCCCTCTAGCGGGAGGGCCGAGGATGAGCAGTTCTTC. Amino acids: CASSLAPPSSGRAEDEQFF. This sequence joins TRBV7-8 and TRBJ2-1, with 12 bases aligning to TRBD2. The CDR3 length is 19 residues. Germline V lookup: CDR1 SGHVS, CDR2 FQNEAQ. Germline trimming cut 0 bases from V and 8 bases from J; bases unmatched to any gene: 14.

The genes are TRBV5-6 and TRBJ2-3; the D is unclear. Trimming removed 7 bases at V and 0 bases at J, with 12 bases between. The germline V gene has CDR1 SGHDT and CDR2 YYEEEE. CDR3 size: 14 residues. The CDR3 sequence: CASGVGSSTDTQYF. CDR3 coding DNA: TGTGCCAGCGGCGTGGGCTCTAGCACAGATACGCAGTATTTT.

The chain joins TRBV7-2 to TRBJ1-1, with 8 bases aligning to TRBD1. V shed 3 bases and J 1 base; nucleotides not matched to a gene: 1. The germline gives CDR1 SGHTA, CDR2 FQGNSA. CDR3 length: 14 amino acids. The CDR3 loop reads CASSFRGQNTEAFF. The CDR3, as DNA: TGTGCCAGCAGCTTCAGGGGGCAGAACACTGAAGCTTTCTTT. The full variable domain, in which reference TRBV7-2 and TRBJ1-1 provide the parts outside the CDR3, is GAGVSQSPSNKVTEKGKDVELRCDPISGHTALYWYRQSLGQGLEFLIYFQGNSAPDKSGLPSDRFSAERTGGSVSTLTIQRTQQEDSAVYLCASSFRGQNTEAFFGQGTRLTVV.

This clone was detected only once. The V call is TRBV28, the J call TRBJ2-7, with TRBD1 as a possible D gene (6 bases). The germline CDR1 and CDR2 sequences are MDHEN and SYDVKM. CDR3 length: 14 residues. V was trimmed by 7 bases and J by 5 bases, leaving 18 bases between them. CDR3 residues: CASTRAGAHHEQYF. In DNA form, the CDR3 reads TGTGCCAGCACTCGGGCAGGGGCGCACCACGAGCAGTACTTC.

The chain links TRBV11-2 to TRBJ1-4; weak D call: TRBD1 (5 bases). CDR1 is SGHAT, CDR2 FQNNGV, per germline. The V end lost 1 base, the J end lost 4 bases, and 16 bases lay between the germline ends. The CDR3 totals 17 residues. This CDR3 is CASSLVGTGRDNEKLFF. In DNA, the CDR3 is TGTGCCAGCAGCTTAGTAGGTACAGGACGCGATAATGAAAAACTGTTTTTT.

This clone showed up just once. This chain uses TRBV5-1 with TRBJ2-1, with 10 nucleotides matching TRBD2. This CDR3 comprises 15 residues. V trimming: 2 bases; J trimming: 4 bases; junction bases outside the gene matches: 3. Germline CDR1 and CDR2: SGHRS and YFSETQ. The CDR3 bases are TGCGCCAGCAGCTTAGCGGGGGGGACTTACAATGAGCAGTTCTTC. Its protein product is CASSLAGGTYNEQFF.

This chain joins TRBV19 and TRBJ2-1; 8 bases are a match to TRBD2. Germline V gene sequence: CDR1 LNHDA, CDR2 SQIVND (reference sequence). The CDR3 spans 12 residues. The V segment lost 9 bases and the J segment 10 bases; nucleotides outside the gene matches: 8. The CDR3 loop reads CASSAGVLEQFF. The CDR3 nucleotides are TGTGCCAGCTCAGCGGGGGTTCTCGAGCAGTTCTTC.

This clone is deemed medium-sized. The sample carries other DNA sequences with the same CDR3. The CDR3 spells CASSVGGPGQPQHF. CDR3 bases: TGTGCCAGCAGCGTAGGAGGGCCCGGGCAGCCCCAGCATTTT. The chain employs TRBV9 and TRBJ1-5; D call uncertain. V lost 0 bases to trimming and J lost 7 bases, with 11 bases between them. The germline gives CDR1 SGDLS, CDR2 YYNGEE. This CDR3 comprises 14 residues.

A single count supports this clone. V is TRBV2 and J is TRBJ1-4, with D tentatively TRBD1 (5 bases). The germline V gene encodes CDR1 SNHLY and CDR2 FYNNEI. The CDR3 length is 15 residues. Trimming left V 3 bases short and J 5 bases short, with 13 bases between. The CDR3, as DNA: TGTGCCAGCAGTGAGTCAGAGGGGAAAAATGAAAAACTGTTTTTT. It encodes CASSESEGKNEKLFF.

The chain couples TRBV27 to TRBJ1-1; tentative D call: TRBD1 (6 bases). This CDR3 has 13 amino acids. Trimming removed 4 bases from V and 5 bases from J, with 11 bases in between. Germline CDR1 MNHEY, CDR2 SMNVEV (reference sequence). CDR3 amino acids: CASSSRGGTEAFF. Here the CDR3 DNA reads TGTGCCAGCAGTTCCAGGGGAGGTACTGAAGCTTTCTTT.

The chain links TRBV7-8 to TRBJ2-3; D not resolved. The CDR3 runs to 14 residues. The V gene's germline CDR1 is SGHVS and CDR2 FQNEAQ. V gave up 5 bases and J gave up 1 base, with 10 bases separating them. CDR3 nucleotides: TGTGCCAGCAGCCCATGGACCCGCACAGATACGCAGTATTTT. This translates into CASSPWTRTDTQYF.

DNA for the CDR3: TGCGCCAGCAGCTTGGACGGGTTCGGAAACACCATATATTTT. Its protein is CASSLDGFGNTIYF. The rearrangement joins TRBV5-1 to TRBJ1-3; D is unclear. This CDR3 is 14 amino acids long. CDR1 and CDR2 (germline): SGHRS, YFSETQ. The V and J ends lost 0 bases and 4 bases respectively, with 8 bases between them. Based on the CDR3 plus reference TRBV5-1 and TRBJ1-3, the full variable domain is KAGVTQTPRYLIKTRGQQVTLSCSPISGHRSVSWYQQTPGQGLQFLFEYFSETQRNKGNFPGRFSGRQFSNSRSEMNVSTLELGDSALYLCASSLDGFGNTIYFGEGSWLTVV.

The chain has TRBV5-8 and TRBJ2-7; 9 nucleotides align to TRBD2. Germline assignment: CDR1 SGHTS and CDR2 YDEGEE. The CDR3 has 15 amino acids. V trimming: 0 bases; J trimming: 6 bases; junction bases outside the gene matches: 7. The CDR3, as DNA: TGTGCCAGCAGCTTGGAGCTAGCGGGACCTCTCGAGCAGTACTTC. Translation gives CASSLELAGPLEQYF. The whole variable domain, remainder taken from reference TRBV5-8 and TRBJ2-7, is EAGVTQSPTHLIKTRGQQATLRCSPISGHTSVYWYQQALGLGLQFLLWYDEGEERNRGNFPPRFSGRQFPNYSSELNVNALELEDSALYLCASSLELAGPLEQYFGPGTRLTVT.

The rearrangement uses TRBV19 and TRBJ2-7, with a weak D call TRBD1 (6 bases). The V end lost 7 bases, the J end lost 2 bases, and 18 bases lay between the germline ends. Germline lookup yields CDR1 LNHDA and CDR2 SQIVND (reference sequence). This CDR3 region has 15 residues. CDR3 sequence reads: CASKQRDRPPYEQYF. CDR3 sequence (DNA): TGTGCCAGTAAGCAAAGAGACAGGCCCCCCTACGAGCAGTACTTC.

J is TRBJ1-2 and V is TRBV11-2; D unresolved. This CDR3 region has 16 residues. V shed 5 bases and J shed 0 bases, with 16 bases lying between them. Germline CDR1 and CDR2: SGHAT and FQNNGV. The CDR3, as DNA: TGTGCCAGCAGCCCCCGGCGTTGGGATCCTAACTATGGCTACACCTTC. It yields the protein CASSPRRWDPNYGYTF.

The CDR3, as DNA: TGTGCCAGCAGTGACTCAGGAGAAACCGGGGAGCTGTTTTTT. It translates to CASSDSGETGELFF. The rearrangement uses TRBV6-4 and TRBJ2-2; D is uncertain. V shed 0 bases and J shed 5 bases, with 7 bases lying between them. Per the germline V gene, CDR1 is MRHNA and CDR2 is SNTAGT. CDR3 length: 14 residues.

The V call is TRBV11-1, the J call TRBJ2-5; the D is unclear. This CDR3 region has 14 residues. Trimming took off 0 bases at V and 5 bases at J, with 10 bases between the two ends. Per the germline V gene, CDR1 is SGHAT and CDR2 is FQDESV (reference sequence). The CDR3 protein is CASSLAGGTETQYF. CDR3 in DNA: TGTGCCAGCAGCTTAGCTGGTGGTACCGAGACCCAGTACTTC.